This T cell receptor (beta chain) was recovered during a study of blood T cell repertoires in COVID-19. Methods used by the authors: Cell counts per sample came from amplifying reference gene primers. Produced via immunoSEQ multiplex PCR; TCRdb's table is partial and in-frame only. V, J and clone size are taken as reported in that table, and D and trimming were inferred from the DNA itself. This repertoire shows approximately 160,000 clones, 76% found once; its top ten account for 3.7%. J was trimmed by 2 bases and V by 2 bases; bases with no gene match: 4. Germline CDR1 MNHEY, CDR2 SVGAGI. The CDR3 covers 15 residues.

This chain connects TRBV6-5 to TRBJ1-1; 8 bases agree with TRBD1. Specimen: peripheral blood. The receptor's source is a woman aged 80 or over with acute or convalescent COVID-19. The chain's CDR3 is CASSYTGGGNTEAFF. In DNA, the CDR3 is TGTGCCAGCAGTTACACAGGGGGGGGAAACACTGAAGCTTTCTTT.